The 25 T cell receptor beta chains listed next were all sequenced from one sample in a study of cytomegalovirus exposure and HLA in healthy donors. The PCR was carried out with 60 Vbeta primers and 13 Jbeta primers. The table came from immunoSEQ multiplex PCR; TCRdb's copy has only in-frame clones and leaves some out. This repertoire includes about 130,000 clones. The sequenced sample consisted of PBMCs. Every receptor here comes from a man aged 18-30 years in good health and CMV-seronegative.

CDR3 in DNA: TGCGCCAGCAGCCCGCCGAGCGGCCCCAGTGAGACCCAGTACTTC. Its translation is CASSPPSGPSETQYF. The chain employs TRBV4-1 and TRBJ2-5; a possible D gene is TRBD2 (5 bases). This CDR3 region has 15 residues. Trimming shortened V by 4 bases and J by 5 bases, and 17 bases separated the two germline ends. Per germline, CDR1 MGHRA and CDR2 YSYEKL.

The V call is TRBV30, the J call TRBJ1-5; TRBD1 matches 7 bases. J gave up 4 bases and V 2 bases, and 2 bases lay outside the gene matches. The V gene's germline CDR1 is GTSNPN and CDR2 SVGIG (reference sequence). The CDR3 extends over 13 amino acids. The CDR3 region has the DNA TGTGCCTGGAGTAACAGGGGAAATCAGCCCCAGCATTTT. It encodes CAWSNRGNQPQHF. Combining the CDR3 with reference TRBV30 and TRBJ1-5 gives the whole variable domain SQTIHQWPATLVQPVGSPLSLECTVEGTSNPNLYWYRQAAGRGLQLLFYSVGIGQISSEVPQNLSASRPQDRQFILSSKKLLLSDSGFYLCAWSNRGNQPQHFGDGTRLSIL.

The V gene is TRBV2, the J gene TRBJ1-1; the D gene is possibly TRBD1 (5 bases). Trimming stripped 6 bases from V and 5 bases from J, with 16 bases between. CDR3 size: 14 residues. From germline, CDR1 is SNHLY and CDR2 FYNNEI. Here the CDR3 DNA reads TGTGCCAGCAGCGAACAGGACAATGGTACTGAAGCTTTCTTT. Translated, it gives CASSEQDNGTEAFF.

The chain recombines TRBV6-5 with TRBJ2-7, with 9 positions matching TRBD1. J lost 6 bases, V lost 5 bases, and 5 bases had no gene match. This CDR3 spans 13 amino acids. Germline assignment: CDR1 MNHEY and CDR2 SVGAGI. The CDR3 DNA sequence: TGTGCCAGCAGTCGACAGGGGGTGGGCGAGCAGTACTTC. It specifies CASSRQGVGEQYF.

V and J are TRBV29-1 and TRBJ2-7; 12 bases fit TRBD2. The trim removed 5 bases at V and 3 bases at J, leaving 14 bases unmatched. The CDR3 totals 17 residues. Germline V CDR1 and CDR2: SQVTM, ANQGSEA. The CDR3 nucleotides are TGCAGCGTTTTAGGTACGGCTAGCGGGGGGGCGGTCTACGAGCAGTACTTC. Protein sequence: CSVLGTASGGAVYEQYF.

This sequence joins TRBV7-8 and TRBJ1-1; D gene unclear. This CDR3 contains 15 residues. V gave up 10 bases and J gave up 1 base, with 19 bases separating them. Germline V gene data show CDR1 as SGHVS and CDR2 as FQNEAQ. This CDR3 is CATFLITEANTEAFF. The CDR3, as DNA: TGTGCCACCTTTCTTATTACGGAGGCGAACACTGAAGCTTTCTTT.

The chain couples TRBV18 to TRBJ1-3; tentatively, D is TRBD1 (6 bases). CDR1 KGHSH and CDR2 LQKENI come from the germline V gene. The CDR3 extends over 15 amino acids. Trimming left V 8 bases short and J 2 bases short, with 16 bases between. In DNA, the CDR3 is TGTGCCAGCAGAATACAGGGATCTGCTGGAAACACCATATATTTT. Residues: CASRIQGSAGNTIYF.

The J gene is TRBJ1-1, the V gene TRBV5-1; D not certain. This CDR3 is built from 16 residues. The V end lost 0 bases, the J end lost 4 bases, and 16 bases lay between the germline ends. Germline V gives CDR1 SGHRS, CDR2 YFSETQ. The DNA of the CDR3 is TGCGCCAGCAGCTTGGGCGGACCCGGGAGTGGCACTGAAGCTTTCTTT. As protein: CASSLGGPGSGTEAFF.

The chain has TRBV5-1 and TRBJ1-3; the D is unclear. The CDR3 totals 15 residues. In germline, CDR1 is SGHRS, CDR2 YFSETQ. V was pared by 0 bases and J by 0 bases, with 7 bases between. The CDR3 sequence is CASSLGQVSGNTIYF. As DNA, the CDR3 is TGCGCCAGCAGCTTGGGGCAGGTCTCTGGAAACACCATATATTTT.

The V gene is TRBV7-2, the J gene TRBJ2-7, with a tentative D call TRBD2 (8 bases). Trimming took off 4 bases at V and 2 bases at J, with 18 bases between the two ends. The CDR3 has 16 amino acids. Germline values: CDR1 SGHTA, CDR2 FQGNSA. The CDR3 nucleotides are TGTGCCAGCAGCTCGCGTAGGGGGCGGGGGGCCTACGAGCAGTACTTC. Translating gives CASSSRRGRGAYEQYF.

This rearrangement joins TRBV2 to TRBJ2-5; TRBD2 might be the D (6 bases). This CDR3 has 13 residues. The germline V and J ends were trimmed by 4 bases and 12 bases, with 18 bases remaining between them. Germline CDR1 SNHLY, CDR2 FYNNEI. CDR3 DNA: TGTGCCAGCAGTGCGAGCAGCCGGGAGTTGGAGTACTTC. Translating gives CASSASSRELEYF.

CDR3 amino acids: CASSARQGMFLGTEAFF. The CDR3 DNA reads as TGTGCCAGTAGTGCCCGACAGGGGATGTTCTTGGGGACTGAAGCTTTCTTT. The J gene is TRBJ1-1, the V gene TRBV19; 8 bases match TRBD1. The CDR3 runs 17 residues. The germline CDR1 and CDR2 sequences are LNHDA and SQIVND (reference sequence). V lost 5 bases, J lost 5 bases, and 16 bases stayed unmatched.

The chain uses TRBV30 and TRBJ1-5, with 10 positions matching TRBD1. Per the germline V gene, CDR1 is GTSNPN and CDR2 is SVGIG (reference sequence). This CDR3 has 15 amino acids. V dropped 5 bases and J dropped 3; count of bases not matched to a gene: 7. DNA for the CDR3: TGTGCCTGGGAGACAGGGGGCATTAACAATCAGCCCCAGCATTTT. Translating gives CAWETGGINNQPQHF.

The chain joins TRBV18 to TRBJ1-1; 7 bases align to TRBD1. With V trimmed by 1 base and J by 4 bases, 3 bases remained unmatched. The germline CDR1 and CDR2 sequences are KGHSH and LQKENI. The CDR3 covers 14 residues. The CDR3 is CASSPQGATTEAFF. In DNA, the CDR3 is TGTGCCAGCTCACCACAGGGGGCGACCACTGAAGCTTTCTTT.

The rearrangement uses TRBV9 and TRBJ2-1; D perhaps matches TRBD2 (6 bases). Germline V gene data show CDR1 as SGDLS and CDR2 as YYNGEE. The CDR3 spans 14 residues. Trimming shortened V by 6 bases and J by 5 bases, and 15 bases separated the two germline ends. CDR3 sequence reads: CASTFGAGNNEQFF. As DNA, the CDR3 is TGTGCCAGCACCTTTGGTGCGGGGAACAATGAGCAGTTCTTC.

The CDR3 DNA sequence: TGTGCCAGCTCACCACTTGGAGCGGACTCCTACGAGCAGTACTTC. Its translation: CASSPLGADSYEQYF. The chain couples TRBV18 to TRBJ2-7, with D maybe TRBD2 (5 bases). Trimming cost V 1 base and J 0 bases, with 10 bases left between them. Germline V gives CDR1 KGHSH, CDR2 LQKENI. This CDR3 comprises 15 residues.

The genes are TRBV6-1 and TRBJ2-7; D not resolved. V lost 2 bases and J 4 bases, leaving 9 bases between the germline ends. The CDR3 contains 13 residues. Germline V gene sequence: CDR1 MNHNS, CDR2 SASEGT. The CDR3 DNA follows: TGTGCCAGCAGTGAACTGGGCATTTACGAGCAGTACTTC. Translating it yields CASSELGIYEQYF.

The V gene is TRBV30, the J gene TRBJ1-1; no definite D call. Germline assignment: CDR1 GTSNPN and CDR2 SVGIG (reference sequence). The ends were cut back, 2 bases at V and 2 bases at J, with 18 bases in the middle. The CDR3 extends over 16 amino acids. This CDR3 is CAWSHPSPLDNTEAFF. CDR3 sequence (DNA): TGTGCCTGGAGTCATCCATCCCCCCTAGATAACACTGAAGCTTTCTTT.

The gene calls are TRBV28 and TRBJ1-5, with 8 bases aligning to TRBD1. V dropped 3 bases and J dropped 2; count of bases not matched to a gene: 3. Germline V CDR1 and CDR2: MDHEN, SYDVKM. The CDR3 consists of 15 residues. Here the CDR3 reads CASSLTGQGNQPQHF. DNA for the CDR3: TGTGCCAGCAGTTTGACGGGACAGGGCAATCAGCCCCAGCATTTT. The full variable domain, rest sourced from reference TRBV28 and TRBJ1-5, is DVKVTQSSRYLVKRTGEKVFLECVQDMDHENMFWYRQDPGLGLRLIYFSYDVKMKEKGDIPEGYSVSREKKERFSLILESASTNQTSMYLCASSLTGQGNQPQHFGDGTRLSIL.

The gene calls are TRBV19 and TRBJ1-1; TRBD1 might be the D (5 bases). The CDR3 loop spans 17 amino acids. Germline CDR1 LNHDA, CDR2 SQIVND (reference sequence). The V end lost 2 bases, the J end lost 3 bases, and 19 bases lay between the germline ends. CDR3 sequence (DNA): TGTGCCAGTAGTATAAGTCCAGGGAATGCTGGGGACACTGAAGCTTTCTTT. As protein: CASSISPGNAGDTEAFF.

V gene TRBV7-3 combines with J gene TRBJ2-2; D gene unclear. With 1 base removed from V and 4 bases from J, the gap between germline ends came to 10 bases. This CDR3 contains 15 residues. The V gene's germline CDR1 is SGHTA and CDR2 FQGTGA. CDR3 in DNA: TGTGCCAGCAGCTTAAGGGCCAGCCTCACCGGGGAGCTGTTTTTT. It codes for CASSLRASLTGELFF.

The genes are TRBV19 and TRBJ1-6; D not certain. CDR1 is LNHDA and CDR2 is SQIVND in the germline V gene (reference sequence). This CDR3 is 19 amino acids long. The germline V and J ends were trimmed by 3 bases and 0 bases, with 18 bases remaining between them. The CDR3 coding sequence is TGTGCCAGTAGTATTTGGCGGAACGCAGCGAGCTCCTATAATTCACCCCTCCACTTT. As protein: CASSIWRNAASSYNSPLHF.

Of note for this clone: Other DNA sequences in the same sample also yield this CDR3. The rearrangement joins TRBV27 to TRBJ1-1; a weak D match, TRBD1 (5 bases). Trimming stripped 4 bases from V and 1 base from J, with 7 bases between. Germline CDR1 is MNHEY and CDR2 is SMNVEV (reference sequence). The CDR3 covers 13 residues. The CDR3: CASSSGGNTEAFF. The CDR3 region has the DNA TGTGCCAGCAGTTCCGGGGGGAACACTGAAGCTTTCTTT.

The CDR3 nucleotides read TGTGCCAGCAGTAAGGACAGGGGGGGTTCAGGCTACACCTTC. Translation: CASSKDRGGSGYTF. The V and J genes are TRBV27 and TRBJ1-2, with 10 bases matching TRBD1. Trimming at V came to 5 bases and at J to 8 bases, leaving 8 bases not matched to a gene. The CDR3 loop spans 14 amino acids. In germline, CDR1 is MNHEY, CDR2 SMNVEV (reference sequence).

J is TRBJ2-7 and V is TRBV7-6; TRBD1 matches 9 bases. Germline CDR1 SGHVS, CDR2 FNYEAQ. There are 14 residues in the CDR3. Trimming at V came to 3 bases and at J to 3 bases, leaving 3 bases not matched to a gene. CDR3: CASSFRGQGYEQYF. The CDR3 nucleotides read TGTGCCAGCAGCTTTAGGGGACAGGGCTACGAGCAGTACTTC.